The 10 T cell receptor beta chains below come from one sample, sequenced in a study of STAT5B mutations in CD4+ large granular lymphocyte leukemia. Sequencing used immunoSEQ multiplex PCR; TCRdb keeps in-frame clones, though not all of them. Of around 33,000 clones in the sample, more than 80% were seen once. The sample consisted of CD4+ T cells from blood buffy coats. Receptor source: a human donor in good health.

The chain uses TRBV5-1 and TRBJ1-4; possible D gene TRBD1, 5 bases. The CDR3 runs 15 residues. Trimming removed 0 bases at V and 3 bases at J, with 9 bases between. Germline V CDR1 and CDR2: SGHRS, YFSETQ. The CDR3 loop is CASSLEGPPNEKLFF. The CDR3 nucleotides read TGCGCCAGCAGCTTGGAGGGACCTCCTAATGAAAAACTGTTTTTT.

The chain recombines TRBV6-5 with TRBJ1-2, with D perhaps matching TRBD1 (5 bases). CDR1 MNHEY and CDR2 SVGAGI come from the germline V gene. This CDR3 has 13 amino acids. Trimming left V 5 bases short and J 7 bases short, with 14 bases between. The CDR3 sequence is CASSEARGGGYTF. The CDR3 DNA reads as TGTGCCAGCAGTGAAGCGAGGGGTGGTGGCTACACCTTC.

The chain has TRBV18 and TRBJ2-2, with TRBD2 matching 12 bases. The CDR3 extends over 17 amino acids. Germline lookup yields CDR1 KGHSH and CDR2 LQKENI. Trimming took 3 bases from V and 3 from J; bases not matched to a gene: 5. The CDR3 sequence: CASSPRASGRDTGELFF. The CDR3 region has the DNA TGTGCCAGCTCACCCCGTGCTAGCGGGAGGGACACCGGGGAGCTGTTTTTT.

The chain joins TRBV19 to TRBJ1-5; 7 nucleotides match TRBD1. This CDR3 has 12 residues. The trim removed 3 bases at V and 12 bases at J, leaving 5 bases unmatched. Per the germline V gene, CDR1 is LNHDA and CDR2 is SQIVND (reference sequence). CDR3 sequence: CASSIGGQDQHF. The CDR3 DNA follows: TGTGCCAGTAGTATTGGCGGACAGGACCAGCATTTT. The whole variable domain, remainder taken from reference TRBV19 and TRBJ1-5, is DGGITQSPKYLFRKEGQNVTLSCEQNLNHDAMYWYRQDPGQGLRLIYYSQIVNDFQKGDIAEGYSVSREKKESFPLTVTSAQKNPTAFYLCASSIGGQDQHFGDGTRLSIL.

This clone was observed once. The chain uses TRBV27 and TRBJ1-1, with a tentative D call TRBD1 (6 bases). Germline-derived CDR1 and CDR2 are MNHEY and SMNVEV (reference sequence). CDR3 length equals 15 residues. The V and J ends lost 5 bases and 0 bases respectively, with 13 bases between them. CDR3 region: CASSPIQGLNTEAFF. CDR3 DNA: TGTGCCAGCAGTCCCATCCAGGGGTTGAACACTGAAGCTTTCTTT.

Here the CDR3 reads CASSVTGVGTGELFF. DNA for the CDR3: TGTGCCAGCAGCGTGACAGGGGTGGGCACCGGGGAGCTGTTTTTT. This chain joins TRBV9 and TRBJ2-2; 8 bases agree with TRBD1. Germline V lookup: CDR1 SGDLS, CDR2 YYNGEE. The CDR3 has 15 amino acids. With V trimmed by 2 bases and J by 4 bases, 4 bases remained unmatched.

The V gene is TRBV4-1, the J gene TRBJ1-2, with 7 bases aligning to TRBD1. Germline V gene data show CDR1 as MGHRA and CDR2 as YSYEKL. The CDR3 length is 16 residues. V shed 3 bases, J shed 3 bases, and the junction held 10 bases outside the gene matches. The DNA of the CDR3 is TGCGCCAGCAGCCATCAATCCGGACAGGATCACTATGGCTACACCTTC. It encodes CASSHQSGQDHYGYTF.

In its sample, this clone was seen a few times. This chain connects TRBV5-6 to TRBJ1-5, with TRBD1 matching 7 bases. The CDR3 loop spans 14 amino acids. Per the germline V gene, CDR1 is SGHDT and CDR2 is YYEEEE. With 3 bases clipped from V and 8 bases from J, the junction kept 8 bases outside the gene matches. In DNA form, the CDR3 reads TGTGCCAGCAGCTATAACAGGGGAGAAGAGCCCCAGCATTTT. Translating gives CASSYNRGEEPQHF. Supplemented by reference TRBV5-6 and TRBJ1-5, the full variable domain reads DAGVTQSPTHLIKTRGQQVTLRCSPKSGHDTVSWYQQALGQGPQFIFQYYEEEERQRGNFPDRFSGHQFPNYSSELNVNALLLGDSALYLCASSYNRGEEPQHFGDGTRLSIL.

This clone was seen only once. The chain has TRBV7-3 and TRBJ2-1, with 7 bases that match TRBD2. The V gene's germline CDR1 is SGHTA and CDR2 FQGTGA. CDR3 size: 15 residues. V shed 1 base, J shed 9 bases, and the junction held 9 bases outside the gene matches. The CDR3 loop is CASSLMSGLAAEQFF. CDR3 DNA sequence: TGTGCCAGCAGCTTAATGTCTGGGCTAGCGGCTGAGCAGTTCTTC.

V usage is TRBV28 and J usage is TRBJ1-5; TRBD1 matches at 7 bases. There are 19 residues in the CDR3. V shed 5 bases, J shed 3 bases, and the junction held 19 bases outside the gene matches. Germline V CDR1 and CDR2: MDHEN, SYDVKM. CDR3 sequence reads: CASSPLPRTGGFVNQPQHF. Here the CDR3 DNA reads TGTGCCAGCAGTCCCCTACCTAGGACAGGTGGGTTTGTCAATCAGCCCCAGCATTTT.